This T cell receptor beta chain was documented in a study of blood T cell repertoires in COVID-19. Study-level background: Acute and convalescent COVID-19 samples came from the United States, Italy and Spain. In each case, the material was cDNA or gDNA derived from T cells, B-cell-depleted T cells, or PBMCs.

This clone was recorded once. In the source study's methods: For nucleated cells, counts were estimated from reference gene primer amplification. TCRdb keeps only in-frame clones here, not all; method: immunoSEQ multiplex PCR. Clone size and V and J calls were adopted from that table, with D and trimming inferred from the DNA. The data hold about 98,000 clones, with around nine tenths observed a single time. From germline, CDR1 is MNHEY and CDR2 SVGAGI. CDR3 length equals 12 residues. V was cut by 5 bases and J by 10 bases, with 14 bases left in between. Input material: peripheral blood. The origin of this receptor is a man in his 70s with acute or convalescent COVID-19. This rearrangement joins TRBV6-5 to TRBJ1-1; tentatively, D is TRBD1 (6 bases). This CDR3 reads CASSSPGVGAFF. CDR3 bases: TGTGCCAGCAGTAGCCCAGGGGTCGGAGCTTTCTTT.